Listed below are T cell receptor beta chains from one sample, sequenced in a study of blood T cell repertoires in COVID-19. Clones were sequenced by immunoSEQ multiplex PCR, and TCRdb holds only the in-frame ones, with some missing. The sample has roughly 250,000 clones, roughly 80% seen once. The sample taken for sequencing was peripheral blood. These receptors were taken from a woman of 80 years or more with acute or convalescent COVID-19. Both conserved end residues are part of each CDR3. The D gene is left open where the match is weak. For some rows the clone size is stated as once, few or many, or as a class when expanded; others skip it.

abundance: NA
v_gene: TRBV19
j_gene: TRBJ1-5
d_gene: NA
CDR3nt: TGTGCCAGTAGTATAGATCTATTGCAGGTCCTGGGCAATCAGCCCCAGCATTTT
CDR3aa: CASSIDLLQVLGNQPQHF

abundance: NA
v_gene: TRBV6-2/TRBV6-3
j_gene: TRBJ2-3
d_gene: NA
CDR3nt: TGTGCCAGCAGTCGCCGCTCGCGGGGGCCAACCACAGATACGCAGTATTTT
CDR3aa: CASSRRSRGPTTDTQYF

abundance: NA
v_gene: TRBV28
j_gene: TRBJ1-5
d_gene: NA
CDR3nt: TGTGCCAGCAGTACCCTACAGGGCTCAATCGGTCAGCCCCAGCATTTT
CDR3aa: CASSTLQGSIGQPQHF

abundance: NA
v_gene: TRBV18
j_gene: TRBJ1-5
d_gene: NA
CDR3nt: TGTGCCAGCTCACCGGGGGGGCTCCGCAATCAGCCCCAGCATTTT
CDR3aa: CASSPGGLRNQPQHF

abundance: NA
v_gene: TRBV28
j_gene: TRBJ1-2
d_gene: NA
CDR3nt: TGTGCCAGCATCGGAGGTGGATCTGGCTACACCTTC
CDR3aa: CASIGGGSGYTF

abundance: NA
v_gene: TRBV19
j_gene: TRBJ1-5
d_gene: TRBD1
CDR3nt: TGTGCCAGTAGTATACAGGCAGGGGGCAGAGGCCAGCCCCAGCATTTT
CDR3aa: CASSIQAGGRGQPQHF

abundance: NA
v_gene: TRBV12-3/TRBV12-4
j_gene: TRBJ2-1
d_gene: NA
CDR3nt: TGTGCCAGCAGATACCCAGGGGTGGATGAGCAGTTCTTC
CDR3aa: CASRYPGVDEQFF

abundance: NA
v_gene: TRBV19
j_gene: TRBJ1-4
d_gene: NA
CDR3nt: TGTGCCAGTAGTATCCGCCGCGACAGTGAAAAACTGTTTTTT
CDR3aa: CASSIRRDSEKLFF

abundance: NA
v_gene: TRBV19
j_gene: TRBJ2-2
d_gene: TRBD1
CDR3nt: TGTGCCAGTAGAGACAGGGCTTTCACCGGGGAGCTGTTTTTT
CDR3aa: CASRDRAFTGELFF

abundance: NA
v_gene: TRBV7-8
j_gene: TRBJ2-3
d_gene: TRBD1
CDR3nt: TGTGCCAGCAGCCCCAGGGACAGACACACAGATACGCAGTATTTT
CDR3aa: CASSPRDRHTDTQYF

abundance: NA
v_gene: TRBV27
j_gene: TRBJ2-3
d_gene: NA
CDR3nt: TGTGCCAGCAGGTTGGGACTCCCTAACACAGATACGCAGTATTTT
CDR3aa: CASRLGLPNTDTQYF

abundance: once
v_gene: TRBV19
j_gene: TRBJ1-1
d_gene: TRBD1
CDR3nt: TGTGCCAGTAGTATGACAGGGGATACTGAAGCTTTCTTT
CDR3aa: CASSMTGDTEAFF

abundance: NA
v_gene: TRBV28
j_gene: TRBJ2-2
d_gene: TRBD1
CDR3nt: TGTGCCAGCAGTCCGGGGACAGGTTGGGCCGGGGAGCTGTTTTTT
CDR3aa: CASSPGTGWAGELFF

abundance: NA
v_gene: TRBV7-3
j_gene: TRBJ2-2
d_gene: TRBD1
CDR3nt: TGTGCCAGCAGCATAGGGACAGGGGCCGGGGAGCTGTTTTTT
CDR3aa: CASSIGTGAGELFF

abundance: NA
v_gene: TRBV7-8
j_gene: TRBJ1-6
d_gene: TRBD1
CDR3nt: TGTGCCAGCAGCCCCCGGACAGGGGATTCACCCCTCCACTTT
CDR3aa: CASSPRTGDSPLHF

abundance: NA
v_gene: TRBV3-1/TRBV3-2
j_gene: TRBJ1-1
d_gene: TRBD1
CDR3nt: TGTGCCAGCAGCCCAGGGACAGGGCGTCTGAACACTGAAGCTTTCTTT
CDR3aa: CASSPGTGRLNTEAFF

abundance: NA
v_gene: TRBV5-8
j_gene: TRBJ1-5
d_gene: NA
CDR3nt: TGTGCCAGCAGCCCACAGGGTCTCATGGGGCCCCAGCATTTT
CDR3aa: CASSPQGLMGPQHF

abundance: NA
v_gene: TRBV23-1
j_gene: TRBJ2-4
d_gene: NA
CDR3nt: TGCGCCAGCACCCAAGGGACACCTGAAGCCAAAAACATTCAGTACTTC
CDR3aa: CASTQGTPEAKNIQYF

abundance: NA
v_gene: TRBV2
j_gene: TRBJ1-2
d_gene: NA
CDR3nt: TGTGCCAGCAGTGGTAGTCTTGGGGGAGGGATCTACTATGGCTACACCTTC
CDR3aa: CASSGSLGGGIYYGYTF

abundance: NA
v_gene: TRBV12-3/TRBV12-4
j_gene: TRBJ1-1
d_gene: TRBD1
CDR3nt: TGTGCCAGCAGTCGAGGGGGCCAGGGTAAAGCTTTCTTT
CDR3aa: CASSRGGQGKAFF

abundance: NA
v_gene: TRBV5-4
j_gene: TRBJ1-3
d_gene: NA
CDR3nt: TGTGCCAGCAGCTCGGTGAGCTCTGGAAACACCATATATTTT
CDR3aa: CASSSVSSGNTIYF

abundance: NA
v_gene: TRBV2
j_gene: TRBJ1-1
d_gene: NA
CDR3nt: TGTGCCAGCAGGGTACAGGGTTCTGAAGCTTTCTTT
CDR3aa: CASRVQGSEAFF